The subject of this entry is one T cell receptor (beta chain). The length of the CDR3 is 15 residues. In germline, CDR1 is KGHSH, CDR2 LQKENI. The V end was cut by 5 bases, the J end by 0 bases, with 11 bases between. The sample comes from a study of blood T cell repertoires in COVID-19. Study context: Donors in the United States, Italy and Spain gave samples during acute or convalescent COVID-19.

Repertoires were generated with immunoSEQ multiplex PCR, while TCRdb's copy carries only in-frame clones and drops some. The sample carries about 140,000 clones, roughly nine tenths recorded once. The source material was peripheral blood. The genes are TRBV18 and TRBJ1-3, with D perhaps TRBD1 (5 bases). The source of this sequence is a human donor with COVID-19, enrolled during active disease. The donor label of this sample is uncertain. DNA for the CDR3: TGTGCCAGCTCATTACAGGTTACCTCTGGAAACACCATATATTTT. Translated: CASSLQVTSGNTIYF.